These T cell receptor beta chains were read from a single sample in a study of blood T cell repertoires in COVID-19. The assay was immunoSEQ multiplex PCR, and TCRdb's table has in-frame clones only and misses some. The data contain tens of thousands of clones, about 83% of them seen just once; the ten biggest clones take up 3.9%. Input material: peripheral blood. These receptors were obtained from a man aged 40-49 years with COVID-19, enrolled during active disease. The CDR3 runs from the conserved cysteine through the conserved F or W. The D gene is left open where the match is weak. Rows give clone size only sometimes, using once, few, many, or a class for an expanded clone.

CDR3aa: CAWSLSYEQYF; CDR3nt: TGTGCCTGGAGCCTTAGCTACGAGCAGTACTTC; v_gene: TRBV30; d_gene: NA; abundance: NA; j_gene: TRBJ2-7
CDR3aa: CASSLPPGNTIYF; CDR3nt: TGTGCCAGCAGCCTCCCCCCTGGAAACACCATATATTTT; v_gene: TRBV7-2; d_gene: NA; abundance: NA; j_gene: TRBJ1-3
CDR3aa: CASSQDPPTTGNQPQHF; CDR3nt: TGCGCCAGCAGCCAAGACCCCCCGACGACAGGGAATCAGCCCCAGCATTTT; v_gene: TRBV4-1; d_gene: TRBD1; abundance: NA; j_gene: TRBJ1-5
CDR3aa: CSVPRPGTGSNTEAFF; CDR3nt: TGCAGCGTTCCCCGTCCCGGGACAGGGTCCAACACTGAAGCTTTCTTT; v_gene: TRBV29-1; d_gene: TRBD1; abundance: NA; j_gene: TRBJ1-1
CDR3aa: CASSEAGQGAWVTEAFF; CDR3nt: TGTGCCAGCAGTGAAGCGGGACAGGGGGCTTGGGTCACTGAAGCTTTCTTT; v_gene: TRBV6-1; d_gene: TRBD1; abundance: NA; j_gene: TRBJ1-1
CDR3aa: CASSMWAAGGYEQYF; CDR3nt: TGTGCCAGTAGTATGTGGGCGGCGGGAGGCTACGAGCAGTACTTC; v_gene: TRBV19; d_gene: TRBD2; abundance: NA; j_gene: TRBJ2-7
CDR3aa: CASTLQGREKLFF; CDR3nt: TGTGCCAGCACGTTGCAGGGTCGGGAAAAACTGTTTTTT; v_gene: TRBV2; d_gene: NA; abundance: NA; j_gene: TRBJ1-4
CDR3aa: CASGQPQETQYF; CDR3nt: TGTGCCAGCGGACAGCCCCAAGAGACCCAGTACTTC; v_gene: TRBV7-3; d_gene: NA; abundance: NA; j_gene: TRBJ2-5
CDR3aa: CASSQDGAGSEKLFF; CDR3nt: TGCGCCAGCAGCCAAGATGGGGCAGGGTCTGAAAAACTGTTTTTT; v_gene: TRBV4-1; d_gene: NA; abundance: once; j_gene: TRBJ1-4
CDR3aa: CATTDRGRDEKLFF; CDR3nt: TGTGCCACCACGGACAGGGGAAGGGATGAAAAACTGTTTTTT; v_gene: TRBV15; d_gene: TRBD1; abundance: NA; j_gene: TRBJ1-4
CDR3aa: CASSWVDLGGETQYF; CDR3nt: TGTGCCAGCAGCTGGGTGGATCTCGGAGGGGAGACCCAGTACTTC; v_gene: TRBV5-8; d_gene: NA; abundance: NA; j_gene: TRBJ2-5
CDR3aa: CASSEAIGASRPQHF; CDR3nt: TGTGCCAGCAGTGAAGCAATAGGGGCCAGTCGGCCCCAGCATTTT; v_gene: TRBV6-1; d_gene: NA; abundance: NA; j_gene: TRBJ1-5
CDR3aa: CASSFYAGYTGELFF; CDR3nt: TGTGCCAGCAGTTTTTATGCAGGCTACACCGGGGAGCTGTTTTTT; v_gene: TRBV2; d_gene: NA; abundance: NA; j_gene: TRBJ2-2
CDR3aa: CASSQDGQGGDTQYF; CDR3nt: TGTGCCAGCAGCCAGGATGGGCAGGGGGGCGATACGCAGTATTTT; v_gene: TRBV7-3; d_gene: NA; abundance: once; j_gene: TRBJ2-3
CDR3aa: CASSIVRGRVQPQHF; CDR3nt: TGTGCCAGTAGTATAGTGCGGGGACGGGTTCAGCCCCAGCATTTT; v_gene: TRBV19; d_gene: NA; abundance: NA; j_gene: TRBJ1-5
CDR3aa: CASSIRRKGQKETQYF; CDR3nt: TGTGCCAGTAGTATTAGGCGGAAAGGACAGAAAGAGACCCAGTACTTC; v_gene: TRBV19; d_gene: NA; abundance: NA; j_gene: TRBJ2-5
CDR3aa: CTSTWGTGKGYTF; CDR3nt: TGTACCAGCACCTGGGGGACAGGGAAGGGCTACACCTTC; v_gene: TRBV12-3/TRBV12-4; d_gene: TRBD1; abundance: once; j_gene: TRBJ1-2
CDR3aa: CAWSDGHSGNTIYF; CDR3nt: TGTGCCTGGAGTGATGGGCACTCTGGAAACACCATATATTTT; v_gene: TRBV30; d_gene: NA; abundance: NA; j_gene: TRBJ1-3
CDR3aa: CASSLGGAPMNEQYF; CDR3nt: TGTGCCAGCAGCTTGGGTGGGGCCCCAATGAACGAGCAGTACTTC; v_gene: TRBV11-2; d_gene: NA; abundance: NA; j_gene: TRBJ2-7
CDR3aa: CASSSGQVYSPLHF; CDR3nt: TGTGCCAGCAGCTCCGGACAGGTTTATTCACCCCTCCACTTT; v_gene: TRBV3-1/TRBV3-2; d_gene: TRBD1; abundance: NA; j_gene: TRBJ1-6
CDR3aa: CASRLNSGNTIYF; CDR3nt: TGTGCCAGCAGACTCAACTCTGGAAACACCATATATTTT; v_gene: TRBV12-3/TRBV12-4; d_gene: NA; abundance: NA; j_gene: TRBJ1-3
CDR3aa: CASSQDGDSGRVIQYF; CDR3nt: TGTGCCAGCAGCCAAGATGGGGATAGCGGGAGGGTAATTCAGTACTTC; v_gene: TRBV3-1/TRBV3-2; d_gene: TRBD2; abundance: NA; j_gene: TRBJ2-4
CDR3aa: CSVGDRGGPYEQYF; CDR3nt: TGCAGCGTAGGAGACAGGGGGGGCCCCTACGAGCAGTACTTC; v_gene: TRBV29-1; d_gene: TRBD1; abundance: NA; j_gene: TRBJ2-7
CDR3aa: CATSRGAGVNTEAFF; CDR3nt: TGTGCCACCAGCAGAGGGGCGGGGGTGAACACTGAAGCTTTCTTT; v_gene: TRBV15; d_gene: NA; abundance: NA; j_gene: TRBJ1-1
CDR3aa: CASSLAPQGPGVGELFF; CDR3nt: TGCGCCAGCAGCCTTGCCCCACAGGGTCCTGGAGTCGGGGAGCTGTTTTTT; v_gene: TRBV5-1; d_gene: NA; abundance: once; j_gene: TRBJ2-2
CDR3aa: CASSSTWREASGANVLTF; CDR3nt: TGTGCCAGCAGTTCCACCTGGCGGGAGGCCTCTGGGGCCAACGTCCTGACTTTC; v_gene: TRBV27; d_gene: TRBD2; abundance: NA; j_gene: TRBJ2-6
CDR3aa: CASSVAAGDTEAFF; CDR3nt: TGTGCCAGCAGCGTAGCTGCAGGGGACACTGAAGCTTTCTTT; v_gene: TRBV9; d_gene: NA; abundance: NA; j_gene: TRBJ1-1
CDR3aa: CASSEPSGSNEQFF; CDR3nt: TGTGCCAGCAGCGAACCTAGCGGGAGCAATGAGCAGTTCTTC; v_gene: TRBV5-4; d_gene: TRBD2; abundance: NA; j_gene: TRBJ2-1
CDR3aa: CATSDGTSGRMNTGELFF; CDR3nt: TGTGCCACCAGTGACGGGACTAGCGGGAGGATGAACACCGGGGAGCTGTTTTTT; v_gene: TRBV24-1; d_gene: TRBD2; abundance: NA; j_gene: TRBJ2-2
CDR3aa: CASPPPKKWHGNTIYF; CDR3nt: TGTGCAAGTCCCCCTCCCAAAAAGTGGCATGGAAACACCATATATTTT; v_gene: TRBV12-2; d_gene: NA; abundance: NA; j_gene: TRBJ1-3
CDR3aa: CASSVVAGGQTDTQYF; CDR3nt: TGTGCCAGCAGCGTCGTAGCGGGGGGGCAAACAGATACGCAGTATTTT; v_gene: TRBV9; d_gene: TRBD2; abundance: NA; j_gene: TRBJ2-3
CDR3aa: CASSRNVKQGNQPQHF; CDR3nt: TGTGCCAGCAGTCGCAACGTGAAACAGGGCAATCAGCCCCAGCATTTT; v_gene: TRBV28; d_gene: NA; abundance: NA; j_gene: TRBJ1-5
CDR3aa: CASSPGQGTNYGYTF; CDR3nt: TGTGCCAGCAGCCCGGGACAGGGCACTAACTATGGCTACACCTTC; v_gene: TRBV5-5; d_gene: TRBD1; abundance: once; j_gene: TRBJ1-2
CDR3aa: CASSQGTDSNQPQHF; CDR3nt: TGCGCCAGCAGCCAGGGGACGGATAGCAATCAGCCCCAGCATTTT; v_gene: TRBV5-1; d_gene: NA; abundance: few; j_gene: TRBJ1-5
CDR3aa: CATCPGALYNEQFF; CDR3nt: TGTGCCACATGCCCAGGGGCTCTTTACAATGAGCAGTTCTTC; v_gene: TRBV27; d_gene: NA; abundance: NA; j_gene: TRBJ2-1
CDR3aa: CASSPTGNEQFF; CDR3nt: TGTGCCAGTAGTCCGACAGGCAATGAGCAGTTCTTC; v_gene: TRBV19; d_gene: NA; abundance: NA; j_gene: TRBJ2-1
CDR3aa: CASTGNQGAMYGEKLFF; CDR3nt: TGTGCCAGCACCGGTAACCAGGGGGCGATGTATGGTGAAAAACTGTTTTTT; v_gene: TRBV21-1; d_gene: NA; abundance: NA; j_gene: TRBJ1-4
CDR3aa: CASSSLAGGSKKLFF; CDR3nt: TGTGCCAGCAGTAGTCTGGCAGGGGGGTCTAAAAAACTGTTTTTT; v_gene: TRBV2; d_gene: TRBD1; abundance: NA; j_gene: TRBJ1-4
CDR3aa: CASSGGPTEAFF; CDR3nt: TGTGCCAGCAGCGGGGGTCCCACTGAAGCTTTCTTT; v_gene: TRBV25-1; d_gene: NA; abundance: NA; j_gene: TRBJ1-1
CDR3aa: CASSFSGGDYGYTF; CDR3nt: TGTGCCAGCAGTTTTTCTGGCGGAGACTATGGCTACACCTTC; v_gene: TRBV28; d_gene: NA; abundance: NA; j_gene: TRBJ1-2
CDR3aa: CASSQPQGLGELFF; CDR3nt: TGTGCCAGCAGTCAGCCACAGGGGCTCGGGGAGCTGTTTTTT; v_gene: TRBV28; d_gene: TRBD1; abundance: NA; j_gene: TRBJ2-2
CDR3aa: CASSIRQGGNNEQFF; CDR3nt: TGTGCCAGTAGTATTAGGCAGGGAGGGAACAATGAGCAGTTCTTC; v_gene: TRBV19; d_gene: TRBD2; abundance: once; j_gene: TRBJ2-1
CDR3aa: CATSPGTGGNQPQHF; CDR3nt: TGTGCCACCAGCCCCGGGACAGGAGGCAATCAGCCCCAGCATTTT; v_gene: TRBV24-1; d_gene: TRBD1; abundance: NA; j_gene: TRBJ1-5
CDR3aa: CASSLSRIYEQYF; CDR3nt: TGTGCCAGCAGCTTAAGCAGGATCTACGAGCAGTACTTC; v_gene: TRBV7-8; d_gene: NA; abundance: NA; j_gene: TRBJ2-7
CDR3aa: CASSLPPDRVDNEQFF; CDR3nt: TGCGCCAGCAGCTTACCCCCGGACAGGGTTGACAATGAGCAGTTCTTC; v_gene: TRBV5-1; d_gene: TRBD1; abundance: NA; j_gene: TRBJ2-1
CDR3aa: CASSQEGRGRGNYGYTF; CDR3nt: TGTGCCAGCAGCCAAGAGGGGCGCGGCAGGGGGAACTATGGCTACACCTTC; v_gene: TRBV3-1/TRBV3-2; d_gene: TRBD1; abundance: NA; j_gene: TRBJ1-2
CDR3aa: CASTRTHRRMNTEAFF; CDR3nt: TGTGCCAGCACCCGGACACACAGACGCATGAACACTGAAGCTTTCTTT; v_gene: TRBV28; d_gene: NA; abundance: NA; j_gene: TRBJ1-1
CDR3aa: CASSQVYAGGLETQYF; CDR3nt: TGCGCCAGCAGCCAAGTCTACGCGGGAGGGCTAGAGACCCAGTACTTC; v_gene: TRBV4-1; d_gene: TRBD2; abundance: NA; j_gene: TRBJ2-5
CDR3aa: CASSWRQGNQPQHF; CDR3nt: TGTGCCAGCAGCTGGAGACAGGGTAATCAGCCCCAGCATTTT; v_gene: TRBV5-6; d_gene: TRBD1; abundance: NA; j_gene: TRBJ1-5
CDR3aa: CASSLGLVAGGRQTQYF; CDR3nt: TGTGCCAGCAGCTTAGGTCTTGTAGCGGGAGGAAGGCAGACCCAGTACTTC; v_gene: TRBV7-3; d_gene: TRBD2; abundance: NA; j_gene: TRBJ2-5